This TCR beta chain is from a study of graft-versus-host responses after intestinal transplantation. Whole-study context: Anti-thymocyte globulin induction was given to all recipients, followed by tacrolimus and steroids for two to four years. General study findings and limits: The authors found GvH clones in recipient marrow, some appearing first in ileum or blood. Across patients carrying graft-donor T cell macrochimerism, allografts held high graft-versus-host to host-versus-graft clonal ratios.

The germline gives CDR1 SGHKS, CDR2 YYEKEE (reference sequence). This CDR3 comprises 16 residues. Some clones are missing from TCRdb's copy, which holds only in-frame ones; the method was immunoSEQ multiplex PCR. In the table there are around 49,000 clones, around 92% of which are singletons. In the case of this clone: Its antigen is not known.

The chain couples TRBV5-5 to TRBJ2-5; 11 bases are shared with TRBD2. The closer fit of TRBJ2-7 to the DNA end suggests the J call may be wrong. This receptor was obtained from a human donor who was the organ donor for an intestinal transplant. The sample was unstimulated CD4+ T cells sorted from spleen or lymph node cells, taken before transplant. CDR3 sequence reads: CASSLVASGRPYEQYF. For the CDR3, the DNA is TGTGCCAGCAGCTTGGTAGCTAGCGGGAGGCCCTACGAGCAGTACTTC.